These 16 T cell receptor beta chains share one sample of origin, sequenced in a study of blood T cells in healthy people across ages. Primers used in a second PCR of roughly 6 to 11 cycles were a sample-barcoded 5' primer and a J-beta primer mix. TCRdb reprocessed the 5' RACE reads via MiXCR and lists one record per CDR3 protein. The table includes around 970,000 distinct CDR3 sequences, roughly half detected once. The sample was blood. These receptor sequences come from a woman aged 55 to 70 in good health.

This clonotype has just one count. The chain recombines TRBV3-1 with TRBJ2-7; D is perhaps TRBD1 (7 bases). The CDR3 has 15 residues. The V and J ends lost 5 bases and 9 bases respectively, with 23 bases between them. The germline CDR1 and CDR2 sequences are LGHDT and YNNKEL (reference sequence). The DNA of the CDR3 is TGTGCCAGCAGCGGTCTGGAGGGGGCGATGGGCGGGCAGTACTTC. It is translated as CASSGLEGAMGGQYF.

In the case of this clonotype: One end of the junction is discordant with germline, which a read error may explain. V usage is TRBV28 and J usage is TRBJ1-5; D is undetermined. The CDR3 has 16 amino acids. Germline-derived CDR1 and CDR2 are MDHEN and SYDVKM. The CDR3 sequence is CASNLGRMGFGQPQHF. Here the CDR3 DNA reads TGTGCCAGCAATTTAGGGAGGATGGGCTTCGGGCAGCCCCAGCATTTT.

This clonotype turned up a few times. A junction end diverges from the germline sequence, so it may reflect a read error. This chain joins TRBV29-1 and TRBJ2-7, with 10 positions matching TRBD2. Germline V lookup: CDR1 SQVTM, CDR2 ANQGSEA. This CDR3 spans 17 amino acids. The CDR3 is CSVETFGTSDSSYEQYF. CDR3 coding DNA: TGTAGCGTTGAAACATTCGGGACTAGCGATAGCTCCTACGAGCAGTACTTC.

The chain links TRBV18 to TRBJ1-2; D possibly corresponds to TRBD1 (5 bases). V was trimmed by 1 base and J by 2 bases, leaving 8 bases between them. Germline CDR1 and CDR2: KGHSH and LQKENI. This CDR3 comprises 14 residues. The CDR3 DNA follows: TGTGCCAGCTCACCACAGGGGCGGAACTATGGCTACACCTTC. Translation: CASSPQGRNYGYTF. Full variable domain (missing parts from reference TRBV18 and TRBJ1-2): NAGVMQNPRHLVRRRGQEARLRCSPMKGHSHVYWYRQLPEEGLKFMVYLQKENIIDESGMPKERFSAEFPKEGPSILRIQQVVRGDSAAYFCASSPQGRNYGYTFGSGTRLTVV.

This chain connects TRBV24-1 to TRBJ2-1; TRBD2 aligns across 12 bases. This CDR3 has 14 amino acids. The V and J ends lost 5 bases and 8 bases, in that order; junction bases with no gene match: 3. Germline V CDR1 and CDR2: KGHDR, SFDVKD. The CDR3 nucleotides read TGTGCCACCAGTGGGACTAGCGGGACAGATGAGCAGTTCTTC. Translating it yields CATSGTSGTDEQFF.

The chain combines TRBV1 with TRBJ1-5. TRBV1 is a known pseudogene. This CDR3 is built from 14 residues. CDR3 DNA: TGCACCAGCAGCCAAGATGGTGCTGGGCAGCCCCAGCATTTT. Translating gives CTSSQDGAGQPQHF.

Concerning this clonotype: A read error is possible here, since a much larger clone lies one base away. The genes are TRBV20-1 and TRBJ2-1; 9 bases agree with TRBD2. Germline V gene lookup returns CDR1 DFQATT and CDR2 SNEGSKA (reference sequence). This CDR3 contains 15 residues. CDR3 bases: TGCAGTGCTAGTGATAGCGGGGGACTCCACAAGGAGCAGTTCTTC. It yields the protein CSASDSGGLHKEQFF.

The chain has TRBV7-2 and TRBJ1-5, with TRBD1 matching over 7 bases. This CDR3 region has 18 residues. The trim removed 3 bases at V and 0 bases at J, leaving 11 bases unmatched. The V gene's germline CDR1 is SGHTA and CDR2 FQGNSA. CDR3 residues: CASSFRKGAVYSNQPQHF. The CDR3 bases are TGTGCCAGCAGCTTTCGAAAGGGGGCAGTTTATAGCAATCAGCCCCAGCATTTT. The full variable domain, its missing parts supplied by reference TRBV7-2 and TRBJ1-5, is GAGVSQSPSNKVTEKGKDVELRCDPISGHTALYWYRQSLGQGLEFLIYFQGNSAPDKSGLPSDRFSAERTGGSVSTLTIQRTQQEDSAVYLCASSFRKGAVYSNQPQHFGDGTRLSIL.

This clonotype showed up many times. The genes are TRBV28 and TRBJ2-7, with a tentative D call TRBD1 (6 bases). CDR1 and CDR2 (germline): MDHEN, SYDVKM. This CDR3 is 13 amino acids long. V was shortened by 6 bases and J by 2 bases, with 11 bases between the two germline ends. The CDR3 bases are TGTGCCAGCAGCCCAGGGGCGACCTACGAGCAGTACTTC. Translated: CASSPGATYEQYF. Full variable domain (rest looked up from reference TRBV28 and TRBJ2-7): DVKVTQSSRYLVKRTGEKVFLECVQDMDHENMFWYRQDPGLGLRLIYFSYDVKMKEKGDIPEGYSVSREKKERFSLILESASTNQTSMYLCASSPGATYEQYFGPGTRLTVT.

V is TRBV4-1 and J is TRBJ2-7, with TRBD1 as a possible D gene (6 bases). The CDR3 totals 16 residues. Trimming stripped 0 bases from V and 4 bases from J, with 16 bases between. Germline V gives CDR1 MGHRA, CDR2 YSYEKL. The CDR3 reads CASSQDLTGSGYEQYF. CDR3 nucleotide sequence: TGCGCCAGCAGCCAAGATTTAACAGGGAGTGGTTACGAGCAGTACTTC.

With regard to this clonotype: At one of its ends the junction is not consistent with the germline gene, which may arise from a read error. The V call is TRBV6-5, the J call TRBJ2-3; D is undetermined. The CDR3 runs to 13 residues. Germline loops: CDR1 MNHEY, CDR2 SVGAGI. CDR3 residues: CASSPGGTDTRYF. DNA for the CDR3: TGTGCCAGCAGTCCCGGCGGCACAGATACGCGGTATTTT.

The gene calls are TRBV20-1 and TRBJ2-7; the D is unclear. Germline V CDR1 and CDR2: DFQATT, SNEGSKA (reference sequence). The length of the CDR3 is 15 residues. V was trimmed by 0 bases and J by 2 bases, leaving 14 bases between them. CDR3 loop: CSARDFRTTPYEQYF. The DNA for the CDR3 is TGCAGTGCTAGAGATTTCAGGACCACTCCCTACGAGCAGTACTTC.

The chain links TRBV18 to TRBJ2-2; TRBD1 matches at 8 bases. The CDR3 sequence is 17 residues long. Trimming took 4 bases from V and 1 from J; bases not matched to a gene: 8. Germline CDR1 reads KGHSH; CDR2 reads LQKENI. Here the CDR3 DNA reads TGTGCCAGCTCACTACGGACAGGGAACCTGAACACCGGGGAGCTGTTTTTT. Encoded protein: CASSLRTGNLNTGELFF.

This clonotype occurred a few times. The chain couples TRBV6-6 to TRBJ2-7; possibly TRBD1 for D (7 bases). The ends were cut back, 10 bases at V and 2 bases at J, with 18 bases in the middle. Germline loops: CDR1 MNHNY, CDR2 SVGAGI (reference sequence). This CDR3 is 14 amino acids long. Here the CDR3 DNA reads TGTGCCACCCAGGTCTCAGGGGGGACCTACGAGCAGTACTTC. Amino acids: CATQVSGGTYEQYF.

V and J are TRBV6-5 and TRBJ1-4; D not certain. V was pared by 5 bases and J by 0 bases, with 10 bases between. Germline-derived CDR1 and CDR2 are MNHEY and SVGAGI. This CDR3 has 15 amino acids. CDR3 DNA sequence: TGTGCCAGCAGTCCCCTTTATACAACTAATGAAAAACTGTTTTTT. This codes for CASSPLYTTNEKLFF.

This clonotype was observed a handful of times. The rearrangement links TRBV25-1 to TRBJ2-3; D not certain. V was pared by 2 bases and J by 4 bases, with 13 bases between. Germline V CDR1 and CDR2: MGHDK, SYGVNS. The CDR3 consists of 15 residues. CDR3 sequence reads: CASSEKVWQADTQYF. Here the CDR3 DNA reads TGTGCCAGCAGTGAAAAAGTGTGGCAGGCAGATACGCAGTATTTT.